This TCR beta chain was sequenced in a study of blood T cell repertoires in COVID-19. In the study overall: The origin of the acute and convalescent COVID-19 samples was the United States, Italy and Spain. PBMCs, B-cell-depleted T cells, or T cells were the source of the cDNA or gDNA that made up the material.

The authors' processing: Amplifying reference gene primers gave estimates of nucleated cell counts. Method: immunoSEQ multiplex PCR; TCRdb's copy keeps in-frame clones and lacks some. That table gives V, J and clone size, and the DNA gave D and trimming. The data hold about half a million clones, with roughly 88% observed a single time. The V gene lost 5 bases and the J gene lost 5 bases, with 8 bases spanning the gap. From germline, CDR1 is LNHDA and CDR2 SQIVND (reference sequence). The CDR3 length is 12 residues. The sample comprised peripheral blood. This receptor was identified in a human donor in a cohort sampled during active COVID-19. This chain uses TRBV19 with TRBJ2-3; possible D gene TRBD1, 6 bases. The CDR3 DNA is TGTGCCAGTAGTGTCAGGGGAGATACGCAGTATTTT. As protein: CASSVRGDTQYF.